This TCR beta chain was documented in a study of neoadjuvant anti-PD-1 for oral cavity cancer. About the research overall: Patients mostly received three to four biweekly nivolumab doses at 3 mg/kg before surgery.

Per germline, CDR1 LNHDA and CDR2 SQIVND (reference sequence). With 5 bases clipped from V and 1 base from J, the junction kept 14 bases outside the gene matches. This CDR3 region has 18 residues. Study conclusions and caveats: Non-responders to neoadjuvant nivolumab had significantly more clonal PBMC T cells than responders.

The time point here: after neoadjuvant nivolumab, at surgical resection. Sequencing used immunoSEQ multiplex PCR; TCRdb keeps in-frame clones, though not all of them. The sample records 13,000 or so clones, 70% to 75% being singletons. As for this clone: Its antigen is not known.

The chain joins TRBV19 to TRBJ2-5; 9 nucleotides match TRBD2. The TCR was taken from a person between 40 and 85 years old with oral cavity squamous cell carcinoma. The sequences come from PBMCs, collected after nivolumab (anti-PD-1) treatment. CDR3 amino acids: CASSPLPPGLAPQETQYF. In DNA, the CDR3 is TGTGCCAGTAGTCCCCTCCCGCCGGGACTAGCCCCCCAAGAGACCCAGTACTTC.